The T cell receptor beta chain described here comes from a study of T cells in Graves' hyperthyroidism and ophthalmopathy. Study-level points and caveats: The blood repertoire included most of the expanded thyroid clonotypes above 0.001.

V was pared by 7 bases and J by 8 bases, with 7 bases of the junction left unmatched. Germline loops: CDR1 SQVTM, CDR2 ANQGSEA. The CDR3 covers 11 residues. The table lists this clonotype with a few counts. Its matching antigen is unknown. RNA transcripts gave rise to amplified TCR beta CDR3 regions. The HTBI primer set was used in a first-round RT-PCR of the TCR CDR3. TCRdb independently ran MiXCR on the multiplex PCR reads; one entry per CDR3 protein. The sample records around 540,000 distinct CDR3 sequences, about 43% being singletons. The chain has TRBV29-1 and TRBJ1-2; 7 bases fit TRBD1. The source material was peripheral blood or thyroid tissue (not recorded which). The receptor was isolated from a woman aged 18-29 years with Graves' hyperthyroidism. CDR3 protein: CSARQGGGYTF. CDR3 in DNA: TGCAGCGCTAGACAGGGCGGCGGCTACACCTTC.